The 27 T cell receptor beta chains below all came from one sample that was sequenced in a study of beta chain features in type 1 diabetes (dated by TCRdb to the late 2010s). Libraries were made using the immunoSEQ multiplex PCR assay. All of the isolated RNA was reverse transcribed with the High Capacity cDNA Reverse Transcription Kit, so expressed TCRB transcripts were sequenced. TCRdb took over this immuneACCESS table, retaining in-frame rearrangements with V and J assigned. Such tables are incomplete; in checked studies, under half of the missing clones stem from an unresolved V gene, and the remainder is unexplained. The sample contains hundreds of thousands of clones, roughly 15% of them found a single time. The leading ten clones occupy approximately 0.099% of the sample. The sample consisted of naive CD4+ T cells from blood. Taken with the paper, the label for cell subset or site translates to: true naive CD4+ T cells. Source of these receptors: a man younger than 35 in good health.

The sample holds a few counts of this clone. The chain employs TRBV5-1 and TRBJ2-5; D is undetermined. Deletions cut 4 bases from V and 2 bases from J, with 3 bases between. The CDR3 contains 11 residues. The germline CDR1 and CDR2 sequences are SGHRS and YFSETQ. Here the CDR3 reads CASSEQETQYF. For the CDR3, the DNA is TGCGCCAGCAGCGAGCAAGAGACCCAGTACTTC.

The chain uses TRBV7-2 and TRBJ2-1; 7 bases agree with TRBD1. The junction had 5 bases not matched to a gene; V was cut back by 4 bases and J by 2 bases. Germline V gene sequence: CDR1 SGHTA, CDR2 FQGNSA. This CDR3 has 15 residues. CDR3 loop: CASSWGTETYNEQFF. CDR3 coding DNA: TGTGCCAGCAGCTGGGGGACAGAAACCTACAATGAGCAGTTCTTC.

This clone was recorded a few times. Written as DNA, the CDR3 is TGCGCCAGCAGCTTCGGTCGTGCTAGCACAGATACGCAGTATTTT. Translating it yields CASSFGRASTDTQYF. The chain carries TRBV5-1 and TRBJ2-3, with no clear D. Germline-derived CDR1 and CDR2 are SGHRS and YFSETQ. This CDR3 is built from 15 residues. V dropped 2 bases and J dropped 0 bases, with 10 bases sitting between them.

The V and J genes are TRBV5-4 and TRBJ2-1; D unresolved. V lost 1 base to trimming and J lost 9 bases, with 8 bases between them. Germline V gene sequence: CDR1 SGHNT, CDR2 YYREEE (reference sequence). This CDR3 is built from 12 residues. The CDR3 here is CASSLTAFEQFF. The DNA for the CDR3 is TGTGCCAGCAGCTTGACCGCGTTTGAGCAGTTCTTC.

The CDR3 reads CASSVDDRGSGNTIYF. Written as DNA, the CDR3 is TGTGCCAGCAGCGTAGACGACAGGGGATCAGGAAACACCATATATTTT. The chain carries TRBV9 and TRBJ1-3; TRBD1 aligns across 8 bases. V shed 0 bases and J 4 bases; nucleotides not matched to a gene: 6. Germline loops: CDR1 SGDLS, CDR2 YYNGEE. This CDR3 has 16 amino acids.

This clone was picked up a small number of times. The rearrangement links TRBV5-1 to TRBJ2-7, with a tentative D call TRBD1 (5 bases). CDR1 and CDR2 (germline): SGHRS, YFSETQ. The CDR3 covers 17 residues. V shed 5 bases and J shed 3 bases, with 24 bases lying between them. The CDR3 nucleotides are TGCGCCAGCAGTTCGTTCCAGGGTGTTCGGCTGGGCTACGAGCAGTACTTC. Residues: CASSSFQGVRLGYEQYF.

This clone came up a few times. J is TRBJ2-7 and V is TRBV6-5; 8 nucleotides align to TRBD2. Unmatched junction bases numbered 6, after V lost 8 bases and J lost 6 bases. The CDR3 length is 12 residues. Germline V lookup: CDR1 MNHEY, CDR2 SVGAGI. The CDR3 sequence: CASGTREGEQYF. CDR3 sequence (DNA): TGTGCCAGCGGGACTAGGGAGGGCGAGCAGTACTTC.

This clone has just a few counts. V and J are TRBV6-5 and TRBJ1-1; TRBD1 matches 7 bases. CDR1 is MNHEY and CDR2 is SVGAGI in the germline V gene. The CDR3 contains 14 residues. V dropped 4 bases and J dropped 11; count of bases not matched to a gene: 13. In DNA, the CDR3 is TGTGCCAGCAGTTTGGACAGGAGTAGTTCACGGGCTTTCTTT. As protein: CASSLDRSSSRAFF.

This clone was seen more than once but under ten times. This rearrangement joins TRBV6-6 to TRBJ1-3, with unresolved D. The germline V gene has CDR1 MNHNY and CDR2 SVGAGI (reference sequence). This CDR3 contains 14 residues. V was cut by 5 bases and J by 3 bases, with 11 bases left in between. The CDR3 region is CASSQTTGGNTIYF. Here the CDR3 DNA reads TGTGCCAGCAGTCAAACTACCGGTGGAAACACCATATATTTT.

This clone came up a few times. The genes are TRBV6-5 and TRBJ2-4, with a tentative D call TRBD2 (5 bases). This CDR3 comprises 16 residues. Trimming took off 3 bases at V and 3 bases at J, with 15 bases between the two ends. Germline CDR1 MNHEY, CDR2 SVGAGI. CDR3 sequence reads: CASSYPVSSGKNIQYF. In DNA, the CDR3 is TGTGCCAGCAGTTATCCAGTGAGCAGCGGCAAAAACATTCAGTACTTC.

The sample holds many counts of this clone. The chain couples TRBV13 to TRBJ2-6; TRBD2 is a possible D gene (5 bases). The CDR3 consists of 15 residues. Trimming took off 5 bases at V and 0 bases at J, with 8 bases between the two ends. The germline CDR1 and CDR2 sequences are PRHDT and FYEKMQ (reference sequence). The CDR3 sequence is CASSMRDSGANVLTF. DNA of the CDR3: TGTGCCAGCAGCATGAGGGACTCTGGGGCCAACGTCCTGACTTTC.

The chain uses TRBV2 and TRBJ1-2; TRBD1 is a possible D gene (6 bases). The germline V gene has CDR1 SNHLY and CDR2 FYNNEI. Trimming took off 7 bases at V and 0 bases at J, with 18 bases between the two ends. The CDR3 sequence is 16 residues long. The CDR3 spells CASMRGAPRTNYGYTF. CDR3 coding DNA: TGTGCCAGCATGCGGGGGGCACCCCGGACTAACTATGGCTACACCTTC.

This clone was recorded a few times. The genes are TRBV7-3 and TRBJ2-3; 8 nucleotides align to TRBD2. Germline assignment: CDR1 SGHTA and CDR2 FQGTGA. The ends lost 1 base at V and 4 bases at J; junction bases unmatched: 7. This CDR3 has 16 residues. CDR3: CASSLKLSGSADTQYF. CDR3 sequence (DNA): TGTGCCAGCAGCTTAAAACTCAGCGGGAGCGCAGATACGCAGTATTTT.

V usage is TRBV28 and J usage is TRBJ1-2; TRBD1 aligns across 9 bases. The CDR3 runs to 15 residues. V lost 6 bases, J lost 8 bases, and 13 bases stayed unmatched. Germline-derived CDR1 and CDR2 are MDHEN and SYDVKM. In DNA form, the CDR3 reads TGTGCCAGCAGGGCGACCGGGACAGGGAAGAGGGGCTACACCTTC. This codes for CASRATGTGKRGYTF.

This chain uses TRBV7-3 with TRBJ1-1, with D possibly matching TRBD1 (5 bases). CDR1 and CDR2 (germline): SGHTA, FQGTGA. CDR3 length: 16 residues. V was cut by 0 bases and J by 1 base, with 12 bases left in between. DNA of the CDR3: TGTGCCAGCAGCTTAACCGAGGTCGGGGGGAACACTGAAGCTTTCTTT. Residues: CASSLTEVGGNTEAFF.

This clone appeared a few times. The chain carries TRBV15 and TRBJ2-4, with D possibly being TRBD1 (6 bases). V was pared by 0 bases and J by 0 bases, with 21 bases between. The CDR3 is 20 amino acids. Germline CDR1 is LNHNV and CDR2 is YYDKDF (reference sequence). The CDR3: CATSRDRQDPISLAKNIQYF. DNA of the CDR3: TGTGCCACCAGCAGAGATCGACAGGACCCGATATCATTAGCCAAAAACATTCAGTACTTC.

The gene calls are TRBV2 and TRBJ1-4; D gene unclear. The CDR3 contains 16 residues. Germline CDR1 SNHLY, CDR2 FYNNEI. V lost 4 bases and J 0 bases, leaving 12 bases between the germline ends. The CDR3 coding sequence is TGTGCCAGCAGTGTGGAGAGGGTCGCAACTAATGAAAAACTGTTTTTT. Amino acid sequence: CASSVERVATNEKLFF.

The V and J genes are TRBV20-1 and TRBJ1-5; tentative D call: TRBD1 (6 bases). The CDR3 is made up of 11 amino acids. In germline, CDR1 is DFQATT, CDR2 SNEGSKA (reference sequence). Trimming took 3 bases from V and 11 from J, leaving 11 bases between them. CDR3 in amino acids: CSASGRGSQHF. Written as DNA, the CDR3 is TGCAGTGCTAGTGGTAGGGGGTCCCAGCATTTT.

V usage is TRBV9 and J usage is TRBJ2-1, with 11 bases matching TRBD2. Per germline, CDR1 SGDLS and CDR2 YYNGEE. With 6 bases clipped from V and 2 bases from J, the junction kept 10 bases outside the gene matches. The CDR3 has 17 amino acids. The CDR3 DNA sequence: TGTGCCAGCACCCCCAGGCGTAGCGGGGGGGCCTACAATGAGCAGTTCTTC. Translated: CASTPRRSGGAYNEQFF.

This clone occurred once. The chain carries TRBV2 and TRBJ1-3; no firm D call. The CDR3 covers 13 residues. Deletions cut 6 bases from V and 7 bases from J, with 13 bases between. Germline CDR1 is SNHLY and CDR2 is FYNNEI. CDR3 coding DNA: TGTGCCAGCAGCGGAGACGTGGGGAACACCATATATTTT. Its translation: CASSGDVGNTIYF. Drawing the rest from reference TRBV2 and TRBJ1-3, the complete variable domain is EPEVTQTPSHQVTQMGQEVILRCVPISNHLYFYWYRQILGQKVEFLVSFYNNEISEKSEIFDDQFSVERPDGSNFTLKIRSTKLEDSAMYFCASSGDVGNTIYFGEGSWLTVV.

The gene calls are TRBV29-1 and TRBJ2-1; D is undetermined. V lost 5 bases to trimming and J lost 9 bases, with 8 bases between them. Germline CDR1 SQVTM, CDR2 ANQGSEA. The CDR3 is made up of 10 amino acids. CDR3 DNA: TGCAGCGTTCCCAATGGTGAGCAGTTCTTC. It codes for CSVPNGEQFF.

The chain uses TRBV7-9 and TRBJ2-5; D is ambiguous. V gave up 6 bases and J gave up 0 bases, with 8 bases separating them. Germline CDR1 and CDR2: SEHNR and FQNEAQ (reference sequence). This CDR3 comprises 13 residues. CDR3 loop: CASRTVYQETQYF. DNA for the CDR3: TGTGCCAGCAGAACAGTGTACCAAGAGACCCAGTACTTC.

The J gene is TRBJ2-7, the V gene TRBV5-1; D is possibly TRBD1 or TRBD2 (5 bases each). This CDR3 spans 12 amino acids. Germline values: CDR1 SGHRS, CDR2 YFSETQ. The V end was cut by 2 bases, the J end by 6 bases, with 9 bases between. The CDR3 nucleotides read TGCGCCAGCAGCTTCGAGGGGCGCGAGCAGTACTTC. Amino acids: CASSFEGREQYF.

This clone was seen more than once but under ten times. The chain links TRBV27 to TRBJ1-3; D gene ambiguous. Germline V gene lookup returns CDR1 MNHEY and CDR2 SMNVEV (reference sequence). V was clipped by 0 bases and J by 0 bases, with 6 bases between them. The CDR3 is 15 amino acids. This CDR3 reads CASSLSTVSGNTIYF. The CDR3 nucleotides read TGTGCCAGCAGTTTATCGACGGTCTCTGGAAACACCATATATTTT.

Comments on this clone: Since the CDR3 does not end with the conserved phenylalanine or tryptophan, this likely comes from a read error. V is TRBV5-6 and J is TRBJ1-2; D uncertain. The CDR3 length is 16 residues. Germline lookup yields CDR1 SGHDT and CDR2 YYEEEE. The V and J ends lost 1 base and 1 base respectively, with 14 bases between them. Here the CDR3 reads CASSLRYPGINYGYTC. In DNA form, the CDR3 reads TGTGCCAGCAGCTTGCGCTATCCAGGAATTAACTATGGCTACACCTGC.

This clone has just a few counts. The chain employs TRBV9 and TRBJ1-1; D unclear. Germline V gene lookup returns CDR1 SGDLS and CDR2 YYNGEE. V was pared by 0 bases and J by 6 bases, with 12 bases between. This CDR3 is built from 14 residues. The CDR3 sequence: CASSVDRLASEAFF. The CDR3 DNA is TGTGCCAGCAGCGTAGACAGACTCGCGTCTGAAGCTTTCTTT.

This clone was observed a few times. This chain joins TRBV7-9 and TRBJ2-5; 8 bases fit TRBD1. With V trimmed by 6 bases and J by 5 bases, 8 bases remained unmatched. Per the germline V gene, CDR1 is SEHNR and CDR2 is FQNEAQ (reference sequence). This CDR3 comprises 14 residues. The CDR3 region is CASSPRTGLETQYF. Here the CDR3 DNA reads TGTGCCAGCAGTCCACGGACAGGGCTGGAGACCCAGTACTTC.